Below are 31 T cell receptor beta chains sequenced from a single sample in a study of T cells expressing NK-cell markers. Using the 5' RACE reads, TCRdb records one entry per CDR3 protein without DNA. In total, the table holds 350,000 to 500,000 distinct CDR3 sequences. The sample comprised blood T cells: a sorted CD56 or NKG2C T cell subset, CD4+ or CD8+ T cells, or bulk PBMC T cells (not recorded which). These receptors all stem from a woman aged 18 to 75 in good health.

The chain has TRBV18 and TRBJ1-1. Germline V gene data show CDR1 as KGHSH and CDR2 as LQKENI. The CDR3 runs to 13 residues. CDR3 region: CASSPGGPTEAFF. The entire variable domain, with the rest obtained from reference TRBV18 and TRBJ1-1, is as follows: NAGVMQNPRHLVRRRGQEARLRCSPMKGHSHVYWYRQLPEEGLKFMVYLQKENIIDESGMPKERFSAEFPKEGPSILRIQQVVRGDSAAYFCASSPGGPTEAFFGQGTRLTVV.

The chain has TRBV4-1 and TRBJ1-1; TCRdb selects TRBD1, and the lack of DNA leaves this call unchecked. This CDR3 comprises 16 residues. CDR1 is MGHRA and CDR2 is YSYEKL in the germline V gene. The CDR3 here is CASSQPRDRMNTEAFF.

V and J are TRBV20-1 and TRBJ2-1; TCRdb names TRBD2, which stays unverified in the absence of DNA. Germline V gene sequence: CDR1 DFQATT, CDR2 SNEGSKA (reference sequence). This CDR3 comprises 16 residues. The CDR3 here is CSARDLGSPPQYEQFF.

V is TRBV7-2 and J is TRBJ1-4. Germline loops: CDR1 SGHTA, CDR2 FQGNSA. The length of the CDR3 is 17 residues. The CDR3 here is CASSLATVMLQSEKLFF.

The rearrangement links TRBV9 to TRBJ2-2. CDR1 is SGDLS, CDR2 YYNGEE, per germline. This CDR3 is built from 14 residues. Here the CDR3 reads CASSVGANPGELFF.

The chain employs TRBV24-1 and TRBJ2-6; as DNA is missing, the TRBD1 call by TCRdb cannot be tested. Germline lookup yields CDR1 KGHDR and CDR2 SFDVKD. The CDR3 is 16 amino acids. The CDR3 reads CATSVRTGFGANVLTF.

This sequence joins TRBV5-1 and TRBJ2-3; TCRdb reports TRBD1, a call that lacks DNA to check it against. Germline values: CDR1 SGHRS, CDR2 YFSETQ. The CDR3 has 14 residues. The CDR3 sequence is CASSLLGGTDTQYF. The full variable domain, with the rest looked up from reference TRBV5-1 and TRBJ2-3, is KAGVTQTPRYLIKTRGQQVTLSCSPISGHRSVSWYQQTPGQGLQFLFEYFSETQRNKGNFPGRFSGRQFSNSRSEMNVSTLELGDSALYLCASSLLGGTDTQYFGPGTRLTVL.

V gene TRBV20-1 combines with J gene TRBJ2-5; TCRdb selects TRBD2, and the lack of DNA leaves this call unchecked. The CDR3 is 13 residues long. Germline V gives CDR1 DFQATT, CDR2 SNEGSKA (reference sequence). CDR3 amino acids: CSARISGVGTQYF.

The chain recombines TRBV12-3 or TRBV12-4 with TRBJ2-2; the D gene TCRdb calls, TRBD1, cannot be checked with no DNA. The CDR3 has 15 residues. The chain's CDR3 is CASSYQGAYTGELFF.

CDR3 residues: CASSLALPLEAFF. The rearrangement links TRBV7-8 to TRBJ1-1; TCRdb's D call of TRBD1 is untestable without DNA. The CDR3 runs to 13 residues. Looked up from germline, CDR1 is SGHVS and CDR2 is FQNEAQ.

The chain combines TRBV2 with TRBJ2-1; TCRdb selects TRBD2, and the lack of DNA leaves this call unchecked. The CDR3 totals 15 residues. Germline V gives CDR1 SNHLY, CDR2 FYNNEI. The CDR3 sequence is CASSVGLAGRNEQFF.

The chain uses TRBV7-8 and TRBJ2-5; checking the TCRdb D call of TRBD2 is not possible without DNA. Germline values: CDR1 SGHVS, CDR2 FQNEAQ. The CDR3 extends over 15 amino acids. The CDR3 sequence is CASSPLAGNSETQYF.

The rearrangement uses TRBV6-2 or TRBV6-3 and TRBJ2-1; the D gene TCRdb calls, TRBD2, cannot be checked with no DNA. The CDR3 sequence is 21 residues long. In germline, CDR1 is MNHEY, CDR2 SVGEGT. CDR3 sequence reads: CASRYRLIGLAGGGSYNEQFF.

The chain is built from TRBV29-1 and TRBJ2-3; TCRdb's assignment of TRBD1 cannot be checked, as there is no DNA. Germline CDR1 is SQVTM and CDR2 is ANQGSEA. This CDR3 has 17 amino acids. The CDR3 reads CSAIIATGGRSTDTQYF.

The genes are TRBV27 and TRBJ2-2; TCRdb designates TRBD2, a call that cannot be tested without DNA. This CDR3 comprises 18 residues. CDR1 is MNHEY, CDR2 SMNVEV, per germline (reference sequence). The CDR3 loop is CASPLALAGGSNTGELFF.

The chain carries TRBV7-3 and TRBJ1-1. The length of the CDR3 is 15 residues. Germline V gene sequence: CDR1 SGHTA, CDR2 FQGTGA. This chain's CDR3 is CASSPAGRVGTEAFF.

V gene TRBV5-6 combines with J gene TRBJ2-5; lacking DNA, the TRBD1 call made by TCRdb goes unchecked. CDR3 length: 14 residues. Germline V gene data show CDR1 as SGHDT and CDR2 as YYEEEE. This CDR3 is CASSLTGREETQYF.

CDR3 protein: CASSLFIRAQGEQYF. The V call is TRBV5-6, the J call TRBJ2-7; checking the TCRdb D call of TRBD1 is not possible without DNA. CDR1 and CDR2 (germline): SGHDT, YYEEEE. This CDR3 spans 15 amino acids.

The V gene is TRBV9, the J gene TRBJ2-1; the TCRdb D gene call, TRBD2, has no DNA to confirm it. Germline CDR1 and CDR2: SGDLS and YYNGEE. This CDR3 is built from 15 residues. The CDR3 is CASSVALAGINEQFF. Together with reference TRBV9 and TRBJ2-1, the CDR3 gives the full variable domain: DSGVTQTPKHLITATGQRVTLRCSPRSGDLSVYWYQQSLDQGLQFLIQYYNGEERAKGNILERFSAQQFPDLHSELNLSSLELGDSALYFCASSVALAGINEQFFGPGTRLTVL.

V gene TRBV5-1 combines with J gene TRBJ2-1; TCRdb names TRBD1, which stays unverified in the absence of DNA. Germline CDR1 reads SGHRS; CDR2 reads YFSETQ. This CDR3 spans 17 amino acids. The CDR3 protein is CASSLLGGGFGTNEQFF.

The J gene is TRBJ2-1, the V gene TRBV18; the TCRdb call, TRBD1, lacks DNA for checking. Germline V CDR1 and CDR2: KGHSH, LQKENI. This CDR3 comprises 14 residues. CDR3 in amino acids: CASSPREGKDEQFF.

The chain links TRBV24-1 to TRBJ2-6; with no DNA, the TCRdb D assignment of TRBD1 cannot be verified. This CDR3 spans 20 amino acids. Germline V gene sequence: CDR1 KGHDR, CDR2 SFDVKD. This CDR3 is CATSDGTRGQGRSGANVLTF.

V gene TRBV3-1 combines with J gene TRBJ2-7; TCRdb picks TRBD1, but there is no DNA to check that call. The CDR3 consists of 14 residues. The V gene's germline CDR1 is LGHDT and CDR2 YNNKEL (reference sequence). The CDR3 sequence: CASSRTGSGNEQYF.

J is TRBJ2-3 and V is TRBV20-1; TCRdb indicates TRBD2, and absent DNA this call remains unverified. Germline assignment: CDR1 DFQATT and CDR2 SNEGSKA (reference sequence). The CDR3 has 15 amino acids. The CDR3 loop is CSARRLAYSTDTQYF.

The gene calls are TRBV5-6 and TRBJ2-1; the D call from TCRdb, TRBD1, cannot be confirmed without DNA. The germline gives CDR1 SGHDT, CDR2 YYEEEE. The CDR3 is 15 amino acids. CDR3 amino acids: CASSSPAPLLNEQFF. Complete variable domain (other parts from reference TRBV5-6 and TRBJ2-1): DAGVTQSPTHLIKTRGQQVTLRCSPKSGHDTVSWYQQALGQGPQFIFQYYEEEERQRGNFPDRFSGHQFPNYSSELNVNALLLGDSALYLCASSSPAPLLNEQFFGPGTRLTVL.

The chain recombines TRBV6-1 with TRBJ2-3; there is no DNA to check the TCRdb D call of TRBD1. CDR3 size: 14 residues. The germline gives CDR1 MNHNS, CDR2 SASEGT. CDR3 residues: CASRQGALTDTQYF.

V usage is TRBV29-1 and J usage is TRBJ1-3. The germline V gene encodes CDR1 SQVTM and CDR2 ANQGSEA. This CDR3 comprises 15 residues. This chain's CDR3 is CSVGNLQGAGNTIYF.

This chain joins TRBV20-1 and TRBJ2-4; the D call of TRBD1 rests on TCRdb alone, since no DNA is present to check it. This CDR3 is 16 amino acids long. Germline V CDR1 and CDR2: DFQATT, SNEGSKA (reference sequence). CDR3 loop: CSARAAGRVDKNIQYF.

V is TRBV5-6 and J is TRBJ2-2; TCRdb returns TRBD1, unconfirmable since there is no DNA. This CDR3 has 15 amino acids. Germline lookup yields CDR1 SGHDT and CDR2 YYEEEE. The CDR3 sequence is CATKYGTGVTGELFF.

The chain is built from TRBV7-2 and TRBJ1-6; TCRdb names TRBD1, which stays unverified in the absence of DNA. CDR1 is SGHTA and CDR2 is FQGNSA in the germline V gene. This CDR3 contains 13 residues. The CDR3 loop is CASSPRTASPLHF.

The chain couples TRBV5-1 to TRBJ2-3; the TCRdb call, TRBD2, lacks DNA for checking. The CDR3 is 14 residues long. The germline gives CDR1 SGHRS, CDR2 YFSETQ. The CDR3 is CASRSWSGQDTQYF.